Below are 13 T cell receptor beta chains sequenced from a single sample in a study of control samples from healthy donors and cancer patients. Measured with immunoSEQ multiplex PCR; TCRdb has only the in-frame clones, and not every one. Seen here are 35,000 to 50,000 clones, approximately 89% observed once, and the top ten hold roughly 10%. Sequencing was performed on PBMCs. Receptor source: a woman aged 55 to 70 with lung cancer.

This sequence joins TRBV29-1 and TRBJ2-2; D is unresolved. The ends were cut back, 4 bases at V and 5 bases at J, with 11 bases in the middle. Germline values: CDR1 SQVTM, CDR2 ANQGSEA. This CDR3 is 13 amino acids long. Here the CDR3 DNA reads TGCAGCGTTGCGCCAGGAGCTACCGGGGAGCTGTTTTTT. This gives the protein CSVAPGATGELFF.

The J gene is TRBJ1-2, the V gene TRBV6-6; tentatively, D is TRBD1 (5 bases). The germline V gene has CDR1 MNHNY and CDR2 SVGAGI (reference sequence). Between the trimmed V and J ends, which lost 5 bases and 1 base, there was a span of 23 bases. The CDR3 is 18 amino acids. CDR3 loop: CASSPPKGQTIINYGYTF. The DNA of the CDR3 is TGTGCCAGCAGTCCACCTAAGGGGCAGACAATAATTAACTATGGCTACACCTTC.

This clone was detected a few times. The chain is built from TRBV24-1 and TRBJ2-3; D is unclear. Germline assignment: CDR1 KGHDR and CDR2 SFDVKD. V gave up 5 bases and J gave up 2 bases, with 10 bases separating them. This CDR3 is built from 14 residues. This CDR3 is CATSVNWDTDTQYF. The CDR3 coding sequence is TGTGCCACCAGTGTAAACTGGGACACAGATACGCAGTATTTT.

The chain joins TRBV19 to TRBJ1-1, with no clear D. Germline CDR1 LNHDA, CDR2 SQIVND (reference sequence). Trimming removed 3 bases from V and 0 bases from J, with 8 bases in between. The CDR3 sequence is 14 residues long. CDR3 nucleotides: TGTGCCAGTAGTATGTGGCGGATGAACACTGAAGCTTTCTTT. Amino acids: CASSMWRMNTEAFF.

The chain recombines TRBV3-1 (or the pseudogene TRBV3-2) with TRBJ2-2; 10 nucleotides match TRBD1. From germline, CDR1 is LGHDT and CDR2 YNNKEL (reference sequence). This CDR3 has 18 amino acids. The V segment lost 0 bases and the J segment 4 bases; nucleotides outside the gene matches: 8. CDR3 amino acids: CASSQDFGGQGVTGELFF. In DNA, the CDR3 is TGTGCCAGCAGCCAAGATTTCGGCGGACAGGGGGTCACCGGGGAGCTGTTTTTT.

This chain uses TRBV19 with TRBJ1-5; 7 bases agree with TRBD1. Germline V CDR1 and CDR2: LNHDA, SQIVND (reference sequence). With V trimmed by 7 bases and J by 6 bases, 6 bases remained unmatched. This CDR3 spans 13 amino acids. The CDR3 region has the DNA TGTGCCAGTACGCAGGGGGGCGGTCAGCCCCAGCATTTT. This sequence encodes CASTQGGGQPQHF.

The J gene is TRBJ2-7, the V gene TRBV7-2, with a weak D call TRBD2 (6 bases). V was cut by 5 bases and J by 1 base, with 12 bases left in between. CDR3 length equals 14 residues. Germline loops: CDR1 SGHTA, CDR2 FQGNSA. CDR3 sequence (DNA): TGTGCCAGCAGCCCCCCGGGGACTTCCTACGAGCAGTACTTC. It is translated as CASSPPGTSYEQYF.

The CDR3 reads CASSLGWGGLYEQYF. The CDR3 bases are TGTGCCAGCAGTTTGGGGTGGGGGGGCCTTTACGAGCAGTACTTC. V is TRBV27 and J is TRBJ2-7; weak D call: TRBD2 (7 bases). The germline CDR1 and CDR2 sequences are MNHEY and SMNVEV (reference sequence). The CDR3 sequence is 15 residues long. Trimming left V 3 bases short and J 4 bases short, with 16 bases between.

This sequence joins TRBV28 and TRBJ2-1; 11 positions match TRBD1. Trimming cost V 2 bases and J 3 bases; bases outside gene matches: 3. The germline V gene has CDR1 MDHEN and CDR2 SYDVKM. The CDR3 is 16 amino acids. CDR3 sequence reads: CASSLIGTGGYNEQFF. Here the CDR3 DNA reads TGTGCCAGCAGTTTAATAGGGACAGGGGGCTACAATGAGCAGTTCTTC.

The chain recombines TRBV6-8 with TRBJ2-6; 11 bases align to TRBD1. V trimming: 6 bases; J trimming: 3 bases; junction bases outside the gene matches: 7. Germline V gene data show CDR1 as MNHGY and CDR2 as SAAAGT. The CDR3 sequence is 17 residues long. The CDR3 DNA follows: TGTGCCAGCAGGCAGGACAGGGGGCAGGGTGGGGCCAACGTCCTGACTTTC. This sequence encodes CASRQDRGQGGANVLTF.

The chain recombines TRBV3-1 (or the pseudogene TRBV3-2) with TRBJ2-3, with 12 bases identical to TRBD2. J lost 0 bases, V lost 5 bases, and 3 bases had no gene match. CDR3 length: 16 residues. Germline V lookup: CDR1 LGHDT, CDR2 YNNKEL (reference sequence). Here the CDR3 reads CASSTTSGGSTDTQYF. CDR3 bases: TGTGCCAGCAGCACGACTAGCGGGGGTAGCACAGATACGCAGTATTTT.

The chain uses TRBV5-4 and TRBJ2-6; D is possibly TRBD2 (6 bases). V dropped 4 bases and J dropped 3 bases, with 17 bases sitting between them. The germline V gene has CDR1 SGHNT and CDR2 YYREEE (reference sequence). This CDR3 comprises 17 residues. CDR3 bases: TGTGCCAGCAGCCGGGACTCCCCGACTCTTGGGGCCAACGTCCTGACTTTC. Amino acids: CASSRDSPTLGANVLTF.

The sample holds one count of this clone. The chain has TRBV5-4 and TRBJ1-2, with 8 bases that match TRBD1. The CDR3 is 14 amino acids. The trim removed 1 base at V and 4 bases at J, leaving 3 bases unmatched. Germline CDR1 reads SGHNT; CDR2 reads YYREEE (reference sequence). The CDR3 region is CASSLLGQVYGYTF. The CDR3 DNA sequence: TGTGCCAGCAGCTTGTTGGGACAGGTCTATGGCTACACCTTC.